This T cell receptor beta chain originates from a study of cytomegalovirus exposure and HLA in healthy donors. Study-wide background: The 120 validation repertoires used the same platform as the approximately 670 first-cohort repertoires (as reported by a later analysis). Overall study findings and caveats: The finding came from a later analysis; first-cohort TCR clusters tended to co-occur in the 110 or so validation repertoires.

The protocol was immunoSEQ multiplex PCR, while the TCRdb copy is restricted to in-frame clones and leaves out a portion. The top ten clones hold 1% to 1.5% of a sample with some 120,000 clones, approximately 94% of them seen once. Germline values: CDR1 SGHTA, CDR2 FQGNSA. Trimming removed 3 bases from V and 0 bases from J, with 8 bases in between. This CDR3 is 15 amino acids long. Concerning this clone: The antigen remains undetermined.

The receptor was isolated from a woman between 18 and 29 years old in good health and CMV-seronegative. The chain combines TRBV7-2 with TRBJ1-4; D not certain. Sequencing used PBMCs. CDR3 residues: CASSFFGATNEKLFF. Written as DNA, the CDR3 is TGTGCCAGCAGCTTTTTCGGGGCAACTAATGAAAAACTGTTTTTT.